The 8 T cell receptor beta chains below come from one sample, sequenced in a study of T cell clonality in common variable immunodeficiency. Profiled with immunoSEQ multiplex PCR; TCRdb holds only in-frame clones, not every one. The sample yields approximately 50,000 clones, without any singletons. Material for sequencing was peripheral blood mononuclear cells. The receptors stem from a person aged 18-70 years in good health.

This clone was picked up many times. Coverage ceases 3 residues before the CDR3 finishes, and the germline J gene fills in the end. This chain connects TRBV6-1 to TRBJ1-2; maybe TRBD1 (6 bases). V gave up 1 base and J gave up 4 bases, with 13 bases separating them. Germline loops: CDR1 MNHNS, CDR2 SASEGT. CDR3 length equals 15 residues. CDR3 bases read: TGTGCCAGCAGTGAAGGCGGGGGAGGGGGCTATGGC. Translated: CASSEGGGGGYG. The whole CDR3 is CASSEGGGGGYGYTF.

Note on this clone: The read comes to an end 3 residues before the CDR3 does, leaving the germline J gene to fill in the end. V and J are TRBV6-2 or TRBV6-3 and TRBJ2-2; TRBD1 matches 9 bases. The length of the CDR3 is 15 residues. Germline CDR1 is MNHEY and CDR2 is SVGEGT. The CDR3 protein is CASSGPGQGNEKLFF. CDR3 DNA (partial): TGTGCCAGCAGTGGACCGGGACAGGGTAATGAAAAG.

As regards this clone: The read is 3 residues too short to cover the CDR3 end, so that end is filled in from the germline J gene. The chain combines TRBV19 with TRBJ2-4; TRBD2 is a possible D gene (5 bases). Germline lookup yields CDR1 LNHDA and CDR2 SQIVND (reference sequence). The CDR3 contains 14 residues. CDR3 amino acids: CASSTGLTLFGQYF. CDR3 DNA (partial): TGTGCCAGTAGTACCGGACTTACTCTCTTCGGT.

This clone came up many times. An end of the junction differs from the germline gene, which may be a read error. The CDR3 end lies 3 residues beyond the end of the read and is filled in from the germline J gene. The rearrangement joins TRBV4-2 to TRBJ1-4, with 9 nucleotides matching TRBD1. The CDR3 is made up of 16 amino acids. Per the germline V gene, CDR1 is LGHNA and CDR2 is YNFKEQ. CDR3 DNA, as far as it was read: TGCGCCAGCAGCCAAGATCCTGACAGGGGGACGGAAAAA. Protein product: CASSQDPDRGTEK. The whole CDR3 sequence reads CASSQDPDRGTEKLFF.

This clone was observed at least ten times. The CDR3 end lies 3 residues beyond the end of the read and is filled in from the germline J gene. The V call is TRBV5-1, the J call TRBJ1-2; possibly TRBD1 for D (5 bases). Germline-derived CDR1 and CDR2 are SGHRS and YFSETQ. The CDR3 contains 14 residues. Trimming left V 4 bases short and J 6 bases short, with 16 bases between. This CDR3 is CASSPTGDGDGYTF. The CDR3 bases that were read are TGCGCCAGCAGCCCAACGGGGGACGGGGATGGC.

This clone was seen many times. The read stops 3 residues short of the end of the CDR3; the missing end is completed from the germline J gene. The chain carries TRBV20-1 and TRBJ1-1; possible D gene TRBD1, 5 bases. Trimming took off 6 bases at V and 2 bases at J, with 22 bases between the two ends. The CDR3 loop spans 16 amino acids. Germline loops: CDR1 DFQATT, CDR2 SNEGSKA (reference sequence). The CDR3 DNA, read in part, is TGCAGTGCGAGAATTCAGGGAGTAGGGCTAAACACTGAA. Its protein product is CSARIQGVGLNTE. The whole CDR3 sequence reads CSARIQGVGLNTEAFF.

Note on this clone: The DNA ends 3 residues before the CDR3 does, and the rest of the CDR3 is filled in from the germline J gene. The rearrangement uses TRBV7-2 and TRBJ1-2; no clear D gene. Germline assignment: CDR1 SGHTA and CDR2 FQGNSA. This CDR3 comprises 14 residues. The CDR3 DNA, read in part, is TGTGCCAGCAGCTTATGGGCGGGAGTCGATGAC. This gives the protein CASSLWAGVDD. The whole CDR3 protein is CASSLWAGVDDYTF. Using reference TRBV7-2 and TRBJ1-2 for the parts outside the CDR3, the full variable domain is GAGVSQSPSNKVTEKGKDVELRCDPISGHTALYWYRQSLGQGLEFLIYFQGNSAPDKSGLPSDRFSAERTGGSVSTLTIQRTQQEDSAVYLCASSLWAGVDDYTFGSGTRLTVV.

Notes on this clone: The read ends 3 residues before the CDR3 terminus; that terminus is restored from the germline J gene. V gene TRBV10-2 combines with J gene TRBJ2-5; 15 nucleotides align to TRBD2. With V trimmed by 6 bases and J by 0 bases, 5 bases remained unmatched. The germline V gene has CDR1 WSHSY and CDR2 SAAADI. This CDR3 comprises 17 residues. The sequenced part of the CDR3 DNA is TGCGCCAGCAGCTCGGGACTAGCGGGGGGCAACCAAGAGACC. This gives the protein CASSSGLAGGNQET. The whole CDR3 protein is CASSSGLAGGNQETQYF.